The clone carrying this T cell receptor beta chain was picked up many times. As yet, its antigen is unknown. This specimen comes from a study of CD8 T cells in ankylosing spondylitis. The study, taken as a whole, reports: CD8+ disease-linked clones were present at relatively low frequencies in blood. Blood from ankylosing spondylitis patients appeared to carry a characteristic roughly eight-variant TCR beta motif. In reactive arthritis synovial fluid and blood, some motif variants had been reported before.

The V end lost 4 bases, the J end lost 7 bases, and 11 bases lay between the germline ends. Germline V gives CDR1 SNHLY, CDR2 FYNNEI. The CDR3 length is 12 residues. Making the TCR beta libraries involved quantitative 5'-RACE with molecular barcodes. TCRdb processed the 5' RACE reads anew with MiXCR; each CDR3 protein has one entry. In the table there are around 160,000 distinct CDR3 sequences, 9.5% to 13% of which are singletons. The sequenced sample consisted of blood, either unsorted or a sorted T cell fraction (not recorded which). The chain couples TRBV2 to TRBJ2-7; TRBD1 or TRBD2 may be the D gene (5 bases each). This TCR was recovered from a male donor with ankylosing spondylitis or in good health (not recorded which). The CDR3, as DNA: TGTGCCAGCAGTGGGGACGGCGGGGAGCAGTACTTC. It is translated as CASSGDGGEQYF.